Listed below are T cell receptor beta chains from one sample, sequenced in a study of T cells in Graves' hyperthyroidism and ophthalmopathy. In TCRdb, the multiplex PCR reads were re-called with MiXCR into one record per CDR3 protein. This table has about 400,000 distinct CDR3 sequences, just under 15% appearing once. The specimen sequenced was blood. These receptors were obtained from a woman in her twenties or thirties with Graves' hyperthyroidism. CDR3s include the opening cysteine and the closing phenylalanine or tryptophan. The D gene is left open where the match is weak. Only part of the rows carry a size: once, few, many, or a class if the clone is expanded.

cdr3_length	j_call	d_call	v_call	clone_size	cdr3_nt	cdr3_aa
13	TRBJ1-1	TRBD1	TRBV2	many	TGTGCCAGCAAAGGACAGGGGGTCACTGAAGCTTTCTTT	CASKGQGVTEAFF
15	TRBJ2-1	-	TRBV7-8	-	TGTGCCAGCAGCTTAGAACTACCCTCGGGCAATGAGCAGTTCTTC	CASSLELPSGNEQFF
13	TRBJ2-7	-	TRBV20-1	many	TGCAGTGCCCCGAGGGGAGAAGCCTACGAGCAGTACTTC	CSAPRGEAYEQYF
15	TRBJ2-5	TRBD2	TRBV9	few	TGTGCCAGCAGCTCAGGCGGGAGTAATCAAGAGACCCAGTACTTC	CASSSGGSNQETQYF
11	TRBJ2-1	-	TRBV2	many	TGTGCCAGCAGTGTTATGAATGAGCAGTTCTTC	CASSVMNEQFF
15	TRBJ2-1	TRBD2	TRBV10-2	-	TGCGCCAGCAGTGAGGAGGGAGGGCGATCCAATGAGCAGTTCTTC	CASSEEGGRSNEQFF
15	TRBJ2-7	TRBD2	TRBV3-1	many	TGTGCCAGCAGCCACTCGGCGGGAGGCGGCTACGAGCAGTACTTC	CASSHSAGGGYEQYF
14	TRBJ2-1	TRBD2	TRBV5-1	many	TGCGCCAGCAGCTTGGCATGGGACTACGATGAGCAGTTCTTC	CASSLAWDYDEQFF
16	TRBJ2-1	-	TRBV7-9	few	TGTGCCAGCAGCTTAGAGGCCGGACTCTCCTACAATGAGCAGTTCTTC	CASSLEAGLSYNEQFF
17	TRBJ2-7	-	TRBV7-9	few	TGTGCCAGCAGCTCCCGACGTGGGCAGGGAAGCTCCTACGAGCAGTACTTC	CASSSRRGQGSSYEQYF
13	TRBJ2-7	-	TRBV7-9	few	TGTGTCAGCAGCTTAGAGGAGGGGTCCGAGCAGTACTTC	CVSSLEEGSEQYF
16	TRBJ2-3	TRBD2	TRBV6-1	-	TGTGCCAGCAGTCCCAGCCGTGGGAGGGCCACAGATACGCAGTATTTT	CASSPSRGRATDTQYF
16	TRBJ2-5	-	TRBV5-1	-	TGCGCCAGCAGCTTGGCCGGCGGGCAGGGGACGGAGACCCAGTACTTC	CASSLAGGQGTETQYF
15	TRBJ2-7	TRBD1	TRBV3-1	few	TGTGCCAGCAGCCAGTCTACGGGACAGAACTACGAGCAGTACTTC	CASSQSTGQNYEQYF
15	TRBJ2-3	TRBD2	TRBV20-1	few	TGCAGTGCTAGGCCGGGACTAGGAAAAACAGATACGCAGTATTTT	CSARPGLGKTDTQYF
19	TRBJ2-2	-	TRBV12-5	-	TGTGCTAGTGGTTTGCGATTCGGAATAGCGGATACGAACACCGGGGAGCTGTTTTTT	CASGLRFGIADTNTGELFF
14	TRBJ1-1	-	TRBV5-1	many	TGCGCCAGCAGCTTGGCCACTTCCGGTGCTGAAGCTTTCTTT	CASSLATSGAEAFF
16	TRBJ2-1	TRBD2	TRBV5-4	many	TGTGCCAGCAGCTCGGGGACTAGCGGGAGGAAAGATGAGCAGTTCTTC	CASSSGTSGRKDEQFF
14	TRBJ2-1	TRBD2	TRBV6-1	few	TGTGCCAGCAGTGACTCTGGCGGGGGCAATGAGCAGTTCTTC	CASSDSGGGNEQFF
13	TRBJ2-1	TRBD2	TRBV29-1	few	TGCAGCGTTGATATTAGCGGGACCAATGAGCAGTTCTTC	CSVDISGTNEQFF
16	TRBJ2-1	TRBD2	TRBV6-1	few	TGTGCCACCATTGGGACTAGAAGTCTTTCCTACAATGAGCAGTTCTTC	CATIGTRSLSYNEQFF
16	TRBJ1-2	-	TRBV6-2/TRBV6-3	-	TGTGCCAGCATTATTCAAACGGGGGACTGGGGCTATGGCTACACCTTC	CASIIQTGDWGYGYTF
21	TRBJ2-1	TRBD2	TRBV18	-	TGTGCCAGCTCAGTAAGAGGGGACCTTGATGACTATAGCGGGAGGTACAATGAGCAGTTCTTC	CASSVRGDLDDYSGRYNEQFF
15	TRBJ2-5	TRBD2	TRBV7-3	few	TGTGCCAGCAGCTTAAAGCGGGAGAGGGGGGAGACCCAGTACTTC	CASSLKRERGETQYF
13	TRBJ2-7	-	TRBV6-1	many	TGTGCCAGCAGTGAAGGGGGCCGCTACGAGCAGTACTTC	CASSEGGRYEQYF
16	TRBJ2-5	TRBD2	TRBV7-3	many	TGTGCCAGCAGCCCGATTGGGGCGGGAGCAGGGGAGACCCAGTACTTC	CASSPIGAGAGETQYF
18	TRBJ2-1	TRBD2	TRBV7-3	-	TGTGCCAGCAGCTTAAGGGGGAGGGGCGGGAGCTTCTACAATGAGCAGTTCTTC	CASSLRGRGGSFYNEQFF
15	TRBJ2-7	TRBD2	TRBV12-3/TRBV12-4	many	TGTGCCAGCAGTACGGGACTAGCGGCCTCCTACGAGCAGTACTTC	CASSTGLAASYEQYF
17	TRBJ2-3	TRBD2	TRBV14	few	TGTGCCAGCAGCCAAGGCCTAGCGGGTCCCTCGCGAGATACGCAGTATTTT	CASSQGLAGPSRDTQYF
15	TRBJ2-7	TRBD1	TRBV3-1	many	TGTGCCAGCAGCGATTTTGGGACAGGGGTCTACGAGCAGTACTTC	CASSDFGTGVYEQYF